This TCR beta chain was found in a study of cytomegalovirus exposure and HLA in healthy donors (dated by TCRdb to the late 2010s). For context, the study as a whole: In an earlier analysis of some 550 of the donors, about 270 Gb of sequence data and some 120 million unique TCR beta sequences from about 180 million T cells were reported. The study was designed to test whether signatures of past pathogen exposure could be identified by cataloging public T cell receptors. Donor age, sex, ethnicity and CMV serostatus were collected together with the repertoire data. The study used immunosequencing to profile the T cell repertoires of 670 or so subjects and linked those repertoires to cytomegalovirus serostatus. In a later analysis, previously published TCR beta repertoires from several hundred donors were re-analyzed and high-resolution HLA genotyping was added so that TCR occurrence patterns could be studied. Typing coverage varied by locus: roughly 629-640 donors for A, B, C, DRB1 and DQB1; more than 500 for DQA1; more than 600 for DPA1; some 470 for DPB1. HLA typing covered class I and class II loci at four-digit resolution. Roughly 320 gigabases of sequencing data and approximately 92 million unique TCR sequences made up an early release that covered over 550 HLA-typed donors. Every discovery cohort repertoire had been produced on one sequencing platform. High-throughput TCR immunosequencing, statistical association of individual TCRs with disease status, and machine learning were combined to predict cytomegalovirus infection status. Across some 400 genotyped donors of the cohort, an average of about 250,000 unique TCR beta nucleotide sequences per donor were sequenced, and roughly 20% of those sequences were non-productive. Rather than drawing on any new phenotypic data, the later analysis identified candidate immune exposures from TCR beta sequences and the way those sequences occurred across donors. Of the 300 to 400 genotyped donors, about 84% fell in the genetic ancestry cluster associated with self-reported Caucasian donors. In a later genetic analysis, genome-wide SNP genotypes for about 65% of the roughly 700 donors were used, and that subset was treated as a discovery cohort. To decide whether each TCR beta V gene segment behaved as functional or pseudogenic, an earlier analysis of 587 of the donors relied on high-throughput TCR beta sequencing. A separate validation cohort of 100 to 150 different subjects was used in addition to the roughly 720-subject first cohort. Because of strong linkage in the cohort, roughly five DR-DQ haplotypes were treated as single units for association and clustering. General conclusions and limits of the study: The cohort was sequenced for TCR beta chains only, and without alpha or paired-chain data the features that could be detected were limited. The classifier was reported to diagnose cytomegalovirus status with high specificity and sensitivity in both the original cohort and the validation cohort. V-gene and J-gene trimming of TCR beta chains was associated with a missense DCLRE1C variant in a later genetic analysis, and the association was replicated in an independent cohort. Three of the identified cytomegalovirus-associated TCR beta chains were confirmed in vitro to be specific for cytomegalovirus antigens. Most TCR sequences were observed very rarely across donors, whereas some public TCRs were present in many individuals. In the study, about 150 TCR beta chains were listed as associated with cytomegalovirus. According to a later genetic analysis, donors in an Asian-associated ancestry cluster had fewer N-insertions in productive TCRs than the roughly 670-donor mean. In an earlier analysis of about 600 of the donors, most TCR beta V segments appeared in productive rearrangements about 87% or about 30% of the time, broadly matching IMGT annotations. Because counts were too low, about 18 rarely observed V segments, including chromosome 9 orphons, were excluded from the earlier analysis of roughly 580 of the donors. The only immune exposure information available for the cohort was CMV serostatus. Most CMV-associated TCR beta chains appeared to be HLA-restricted in a later analysis, and the HLA associations seemed to be driven largely by CMV exposure. According to a later analysis, parvovirus B19, influenza, CMV and Epstein-Barr virus appeared linked to several top co-occurrence clusters. A further reported finding was that TCR beta sequences accurately predicted the HLA-A and HLA-B alleles for most subjects in the first cohort. Specific HLA alleles were associated with 15,000 to 20,000 TCR beta sequences at a false discovery rate of 0.05 in a later analysis. According to the authors, the approach could potentially be generalized to other disease states and immunological phenotypes. When HLA alleles, especially DR and DQ, strongly co-occurred, attributing TCR associations to individual alleles was difficult. Because some donors lacked HLA typing at each locus, the association tests relied only on the typed subset. The presence/absence analyses assumed that sequencing depth was roughly uniform across donors, and that assumption may not be true. A later analysis found that TCR association rates varied across HLA loci, with DRB1 alleles showing the most associated TCRs and HLA-C alleles the fewest. A cluster of highly shared sequence variants was judged likely to be a technical artifact of the sequencing pipeline. In a later analysis, HLA-associated TCR beta chains were found to be more clonally expanded and to have lower generation probabilities than equally common non-associated chains. Linkage disequilibrium might explain the correlated functional status among segregating V segments, but an unknown experimental factor could not be excluded.

Library preparation was by the immunoSEQ multiplex PCR assay. A mixture of 60 forward primers for TCR Vbeta segments and 13 reverse primers for TCR Jbeta segments was used in the multiplex PCR. Amplification of the CDR3 region of rearranged TCR beta genes was performed with a multiplex PCR assay on genomic DNA. Amplified TCR beta libraries were sequenced as 87-base-pair reads on the Illumina HiSeq System. The study's processing was this. Across the 700 or so repertoires, a later analysis counted 80 million or so unique TCR beta chains, around 10 million of which were shared by at least two donors. Raw reads were error-corrected and collapsed into unique sequences by a nearest-neighbor algorithm in which closely related sequences were merged to remove PCR and sequencing errors. CDR3 sequences were aligned to IMGT reference sequences to assign V, D and J gene segments. For a sequence to be retained, at least a six-nucleotide match to both a V gene segment and a J gene segment was required. Rearrangements were classified as productive when the CDR3 lacked stop codons and remained in frame with V and J, and all other rearrangements were classified as non-productive. Following IMGT convention, CDR3 was defined as the stretch from the second conserved V-encoded cysteine to the conserved J-encoded phenylalanine. Sequences without an unambiguous match to a single V gene segment were excluded from the earlier analysis of a few hundred of the donors. In an earlier analysis of about 590 of the donors, a V segment was called functional when productive rearrangements were above 56.7%, and segregating when the standard deviation between donors exceeded 5%. A statistical classification framework was built to diagnose cytomegalovirus status from the catalog of TCR beta chain sequences. In a later analysis, TCR nucleotide sequences were compared against IMGT/GENE-DB human TR gene sequences so that V and J genes could be assigned. A later analysis assigned CDR3 sequences and most-parsimonious VDJ recombination scenarios with the TCRdist pipeline. In a later analysis, each TCR beta chain was defined by its CDR3 amino acid sequence together with its V-gene family, and reads without a unique V-gene family were excluded. To address suspected cross-contamination and a sequencing artifact, a later analysis removed approximately 600 highly shared, low-generation-probability nucleotide sequences. In a later analysis, a clonal expansion index for each public chain was calculated from normalized within-repertoire ranks of inferred template counts. In a later analysis, generation probabilities were computed with a VDJ recombination model fitted to out-of-frame rearrangements, and the resulting probabilities were checked against IGoR. In a later analysis, hypergeometric tests were used to score TCR-TCR, TCR-HLA and TCR-CMV co-occurrence, with a repertoire-size bias correction applied to TCR pairs. To estimate false discovery rates, a later analysis permuted the HLA or CMV assignments 20 times. In a later analysis, co-occurring TCRs were grouped with DBSCAN, and TCRdist sequence similarity was added when clustering was performed within HLA-allele-positive subsets. Co-occurrence clustering excluded repertoires with fewer than 30,000 or more than 120,000 public chains, plus five with anomalous nucleotide sharing. In its TCRdb copy, this immuneACCESS table keeps in-frame sequences only and misses some clones. Where compared with another copy, unresolved V genes explain less than half of these, and the others have no known cause. The V and J calls and clone size come from that table; D and trimming were worked out from the DNA. The sample data list about 110,000 clones, and 73% of these were observed just once. The ten largest make up over 3.5% of the sample.

On this clone itself: The clone's antigen remains unknown. No base qualities exist here, and no much larger clone lies one base off it.

The cohort comprised 550 to 700 healthy bone marrow donors. At the time of sampling, all cohort members were nominally healthy, though unrecorded immune exposures were likely present. The donor tested CMV seronegative and was one of the 352 seronegative cohort members. A peripheral blood sample was collected from each donor, and TCR beta sequencing was performed on peripheral blood mononuclear cells. Genomic DNA extraction from the blood cell samples was performed with the Qiagen DNeasy Blood Extraction Kit. This clonotype was obtained from a woman aged 40 to 55 in good health and CMV-seronegative. The specimen sequenced was PBMCs.

DNA sequence: TGCGCCAGCAGCCTTGGACAGGGGATTGAAAAACTGTTTTTT. Translated, it reads CASSLGQGIEKLFF. The rearrangement combines TRBV5-1 with TRBJ1-4, and TRBD1 matches 9 of the central bases. The germline V gene specifies SGHRS as CDR1 and YFSETQ as CDR2. At the junction V is shortened by 4 bases and J by 7 bases; bases outside the gene matches: 5. From the cysteine up to the phenylalanine, the CDR3 has a length of 14 residues. Of the read, only the CDR3 DNA is kept; its 42 bases are in frame from base 1. The full variable domain, completed from the reference TRBV5-1 and TRBJ1-4 proteins outside the CDR3, reads KAGVTQTPRYLIKTRGQQVTLSCSPISGHRSVSWYQQTPGQGLQFLFEYFSETQRNKGNFPGRFSGRQFSNSRSEMNVSTLELGDSALYLCASSLGQGIEKLFFGSGTQLSVL.